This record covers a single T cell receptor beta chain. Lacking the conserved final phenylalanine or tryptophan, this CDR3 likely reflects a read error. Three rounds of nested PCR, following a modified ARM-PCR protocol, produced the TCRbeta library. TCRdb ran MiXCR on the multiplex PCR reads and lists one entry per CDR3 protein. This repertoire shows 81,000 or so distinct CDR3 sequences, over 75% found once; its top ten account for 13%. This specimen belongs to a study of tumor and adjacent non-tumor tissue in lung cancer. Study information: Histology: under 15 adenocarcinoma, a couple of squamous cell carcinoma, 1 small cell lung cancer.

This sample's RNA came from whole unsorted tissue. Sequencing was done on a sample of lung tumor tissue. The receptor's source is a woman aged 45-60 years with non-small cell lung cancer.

CDR3 DNA sequence: TGCAGCGCTTGGGCCCTCGGGAGCTCTGTGGCCAAAGTCCTGACTTTG. Its protein is CSAWALGSSVAKVLTL. The chain employs TRBV29-1 and TRBJ2-6; possible D gene TRBD2, 6 bases. The germline gives CDR1 SQVTM, CDR2 ANQGSEA. The CDR3 contains 16 residues.